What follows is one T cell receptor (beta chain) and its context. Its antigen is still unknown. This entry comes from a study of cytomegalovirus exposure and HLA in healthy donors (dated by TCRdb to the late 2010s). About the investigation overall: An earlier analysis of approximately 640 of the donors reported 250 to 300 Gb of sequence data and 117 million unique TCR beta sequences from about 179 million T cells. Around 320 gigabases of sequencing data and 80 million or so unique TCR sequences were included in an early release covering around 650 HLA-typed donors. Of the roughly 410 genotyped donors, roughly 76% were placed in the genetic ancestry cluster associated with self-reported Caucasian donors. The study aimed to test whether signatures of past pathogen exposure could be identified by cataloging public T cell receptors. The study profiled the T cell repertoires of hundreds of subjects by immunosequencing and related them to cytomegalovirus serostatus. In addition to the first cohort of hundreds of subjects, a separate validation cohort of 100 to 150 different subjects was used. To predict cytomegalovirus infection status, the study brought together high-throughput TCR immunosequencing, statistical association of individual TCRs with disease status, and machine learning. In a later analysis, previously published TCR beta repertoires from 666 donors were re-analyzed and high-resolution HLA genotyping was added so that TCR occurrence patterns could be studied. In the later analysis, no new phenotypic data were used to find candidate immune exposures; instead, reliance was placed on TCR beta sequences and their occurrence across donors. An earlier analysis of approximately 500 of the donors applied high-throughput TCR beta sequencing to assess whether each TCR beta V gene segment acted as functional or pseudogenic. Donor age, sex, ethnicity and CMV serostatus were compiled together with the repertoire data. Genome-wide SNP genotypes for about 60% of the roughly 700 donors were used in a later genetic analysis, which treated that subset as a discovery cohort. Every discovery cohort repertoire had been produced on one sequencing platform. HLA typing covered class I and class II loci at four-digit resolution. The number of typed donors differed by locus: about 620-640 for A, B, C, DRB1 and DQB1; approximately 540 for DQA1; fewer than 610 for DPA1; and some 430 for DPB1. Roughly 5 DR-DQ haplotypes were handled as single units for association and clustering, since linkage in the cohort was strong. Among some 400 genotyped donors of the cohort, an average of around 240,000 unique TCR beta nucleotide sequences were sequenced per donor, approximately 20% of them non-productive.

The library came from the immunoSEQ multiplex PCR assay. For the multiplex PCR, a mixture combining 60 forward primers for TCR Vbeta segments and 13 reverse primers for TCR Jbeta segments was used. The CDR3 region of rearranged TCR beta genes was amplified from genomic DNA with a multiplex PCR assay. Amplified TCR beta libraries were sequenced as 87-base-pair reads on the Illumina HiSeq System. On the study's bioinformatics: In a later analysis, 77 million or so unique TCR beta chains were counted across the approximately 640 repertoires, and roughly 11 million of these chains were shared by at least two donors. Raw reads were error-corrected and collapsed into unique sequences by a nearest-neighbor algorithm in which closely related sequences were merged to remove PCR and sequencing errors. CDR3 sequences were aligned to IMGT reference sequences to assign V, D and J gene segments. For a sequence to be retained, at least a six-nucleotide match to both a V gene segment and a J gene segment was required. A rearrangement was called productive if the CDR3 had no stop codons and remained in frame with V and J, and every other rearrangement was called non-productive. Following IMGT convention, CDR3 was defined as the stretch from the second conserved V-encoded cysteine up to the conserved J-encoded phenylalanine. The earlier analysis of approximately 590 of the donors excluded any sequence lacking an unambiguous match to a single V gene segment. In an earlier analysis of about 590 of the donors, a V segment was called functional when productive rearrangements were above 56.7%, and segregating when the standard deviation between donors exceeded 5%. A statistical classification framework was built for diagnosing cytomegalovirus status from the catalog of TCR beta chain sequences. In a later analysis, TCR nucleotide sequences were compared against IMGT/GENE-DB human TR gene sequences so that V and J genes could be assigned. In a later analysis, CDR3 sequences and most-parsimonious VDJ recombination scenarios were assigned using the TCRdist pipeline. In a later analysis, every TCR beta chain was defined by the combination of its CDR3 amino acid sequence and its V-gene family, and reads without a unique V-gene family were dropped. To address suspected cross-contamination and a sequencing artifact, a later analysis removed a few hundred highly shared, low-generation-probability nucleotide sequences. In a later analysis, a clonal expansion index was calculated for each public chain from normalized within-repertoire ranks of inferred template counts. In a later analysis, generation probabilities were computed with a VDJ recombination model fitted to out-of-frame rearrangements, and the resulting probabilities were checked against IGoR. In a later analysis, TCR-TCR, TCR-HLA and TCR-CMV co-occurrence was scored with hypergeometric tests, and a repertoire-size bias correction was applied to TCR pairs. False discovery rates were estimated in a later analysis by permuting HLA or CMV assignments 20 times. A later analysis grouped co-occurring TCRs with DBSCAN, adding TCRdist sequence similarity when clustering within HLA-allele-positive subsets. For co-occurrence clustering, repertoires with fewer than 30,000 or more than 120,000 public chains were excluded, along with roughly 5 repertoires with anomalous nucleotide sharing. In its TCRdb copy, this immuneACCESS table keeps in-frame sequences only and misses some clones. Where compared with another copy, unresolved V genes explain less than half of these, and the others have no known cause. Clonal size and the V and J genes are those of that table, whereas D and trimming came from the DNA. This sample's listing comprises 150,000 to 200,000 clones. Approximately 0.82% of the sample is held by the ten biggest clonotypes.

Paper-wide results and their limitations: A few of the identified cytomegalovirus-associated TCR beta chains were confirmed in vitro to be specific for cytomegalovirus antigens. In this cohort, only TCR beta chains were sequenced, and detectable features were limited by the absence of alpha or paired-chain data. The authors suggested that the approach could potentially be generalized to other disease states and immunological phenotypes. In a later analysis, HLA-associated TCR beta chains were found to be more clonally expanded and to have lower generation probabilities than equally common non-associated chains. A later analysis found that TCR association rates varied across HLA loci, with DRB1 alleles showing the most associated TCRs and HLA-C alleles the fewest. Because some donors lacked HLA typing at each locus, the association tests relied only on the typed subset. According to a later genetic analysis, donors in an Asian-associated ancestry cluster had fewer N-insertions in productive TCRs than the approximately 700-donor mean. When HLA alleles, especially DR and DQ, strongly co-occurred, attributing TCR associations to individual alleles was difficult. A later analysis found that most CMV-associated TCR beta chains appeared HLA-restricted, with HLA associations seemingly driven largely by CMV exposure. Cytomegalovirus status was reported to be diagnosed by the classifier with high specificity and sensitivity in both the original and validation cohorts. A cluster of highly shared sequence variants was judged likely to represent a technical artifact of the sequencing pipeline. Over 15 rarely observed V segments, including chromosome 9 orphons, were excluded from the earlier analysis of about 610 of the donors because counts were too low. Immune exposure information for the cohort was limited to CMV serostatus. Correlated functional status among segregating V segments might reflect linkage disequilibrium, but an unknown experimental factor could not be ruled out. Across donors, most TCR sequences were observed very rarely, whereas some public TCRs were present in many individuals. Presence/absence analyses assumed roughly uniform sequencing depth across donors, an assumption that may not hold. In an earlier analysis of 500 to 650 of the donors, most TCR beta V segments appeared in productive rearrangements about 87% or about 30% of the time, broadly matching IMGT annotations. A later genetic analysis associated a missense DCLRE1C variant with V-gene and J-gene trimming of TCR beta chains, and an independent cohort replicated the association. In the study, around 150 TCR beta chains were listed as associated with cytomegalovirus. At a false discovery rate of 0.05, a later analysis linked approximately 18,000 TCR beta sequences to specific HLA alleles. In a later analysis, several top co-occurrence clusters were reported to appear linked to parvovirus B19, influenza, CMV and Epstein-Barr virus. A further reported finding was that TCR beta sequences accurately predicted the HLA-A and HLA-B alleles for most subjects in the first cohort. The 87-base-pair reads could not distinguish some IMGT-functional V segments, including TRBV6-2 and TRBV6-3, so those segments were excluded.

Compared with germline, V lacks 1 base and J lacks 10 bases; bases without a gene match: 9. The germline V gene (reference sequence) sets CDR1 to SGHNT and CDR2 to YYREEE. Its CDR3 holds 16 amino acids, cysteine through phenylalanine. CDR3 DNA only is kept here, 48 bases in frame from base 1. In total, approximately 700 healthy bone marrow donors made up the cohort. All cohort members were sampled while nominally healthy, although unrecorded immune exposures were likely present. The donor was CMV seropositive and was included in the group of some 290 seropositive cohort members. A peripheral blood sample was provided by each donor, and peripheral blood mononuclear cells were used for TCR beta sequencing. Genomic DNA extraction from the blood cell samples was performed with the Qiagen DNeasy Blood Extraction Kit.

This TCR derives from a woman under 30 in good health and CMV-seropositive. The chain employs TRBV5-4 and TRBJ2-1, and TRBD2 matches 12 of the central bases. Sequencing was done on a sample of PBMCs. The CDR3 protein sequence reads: CASSLMASGRVREQFF. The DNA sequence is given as TGTGCCAGCAGCTTGATGGCTAGCGGGAGGGTCAGAGAGCAGTTCTTC. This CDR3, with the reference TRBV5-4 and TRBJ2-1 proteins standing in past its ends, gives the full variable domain ETGVTQSPTHLIKTRGQQVTLRCSSQSGHNTVSWYQQALGQGPQFIFQYYREEENGRGNFPPRFSGLQFPNYSSELNVNALELDDSALYLCASSLMASGRVREQFFGPGTRLTVL.